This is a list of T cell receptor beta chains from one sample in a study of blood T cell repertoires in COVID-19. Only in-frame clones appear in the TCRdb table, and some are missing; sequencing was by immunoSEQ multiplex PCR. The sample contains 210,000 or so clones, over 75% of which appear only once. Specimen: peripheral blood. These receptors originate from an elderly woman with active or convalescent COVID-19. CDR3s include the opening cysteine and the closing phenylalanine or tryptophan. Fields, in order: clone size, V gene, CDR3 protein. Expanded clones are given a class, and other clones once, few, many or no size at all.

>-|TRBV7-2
CASSLTESYEQYF
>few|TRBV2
CASRRESNQPQHF
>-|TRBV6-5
CASGLAGTDTQYF
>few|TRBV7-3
CASSLSGGGGETQYF
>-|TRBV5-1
CASSPEGQGNQPQHF
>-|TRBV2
CASATSLTGGDGYTF
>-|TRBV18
CASSPRQNTEAFF
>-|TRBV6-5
CASTRGWQETQYF
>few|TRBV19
CASSITGQGGFQPQHF
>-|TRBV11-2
CASSLHRGTEAFF
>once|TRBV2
CASSGISAGAYEQYF
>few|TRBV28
CASTYRWDSLYGYTF
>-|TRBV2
CASSEARSGGKGYTF
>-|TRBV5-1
CASSLAGQRQETQYF
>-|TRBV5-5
CASSLGRGRGGNQPQHF
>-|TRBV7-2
CASSSLSPYNEQFF